Listed below are T cell receptor beta chains from one sample, sequenced in a study of shared clonotypes between healthy human individuals. Some clones are missing from TCRdb's copy, which holds only in-frame ones; the method was immunoSEQ multiplex PCR. Here the sample spans about 600,000 clones, almost 97% being singletons. Sample: naive CD4+ T cells sorted from blood. The receptor source for this set is a woman aged 25 to 39 in good health. Both conserved end residues are part of each CDR3. Each record gives: V gene, J gene, D gene, CDR3 protein, CDR3 DNA. D genes are given only for firm matches.

V: TRBV5-1
J: TRBJ2-5
D: TRBD2
CDR3: CASSLDPSGSPGGTQYF
DNA: TGCGCCAGCAGCTTAGATCCTAGCGGGAGCCCGGGGGGGACCCAGTACTTC

V: TRBV9
J: TRBJ2-3
D: TRBD2
CDR3: CASSVGTSSYTDTQYF
DNA: TGTGCCAGCAGCGTAGGGACTAGCTCTTACACAGATACGCAGTATTTT

V: TRBV5-1
J: TRBJ2-7
D: NA
CDR3: CASSPQGESKDEQYF
DNA: TGCGCCAGCAGCCCCCAGGGTGAAAGTAAGGACGAGCAGTACTTC

V: TRBV6-5
J: TRBJ2-7
D: NA
CDR3: CASSYGTRWGYEQYF
DNA: TGTGCCAGCAGTTACGGGACAAGGTGGGGATACGAGCAGTACTTC

V: TRBV7-7
J: TRBJ2-1
D: NA
CDR3: CASSLSGAGEQFF
DNA: TGTGCCAGCAGCTTATCGGGGGCAGGTGAGCAGTTCTTC

V: TRBV11-2
J: TRBJ2-3
D: NA
CDR3: CASSRNTDTQYF
DNA: TGTGCCAGCAGCCGTAACACAGATACGCAGTATTTT

V: TRBV28
J: TRBJ1-2
D: NA
CDR3: CAGGTERYGYTF
DNA: TGTGCCGGTGGGACCGAGAGATATGGCTACACCTTC

V: TRBV5-1
J: TRBJ1-1
D: TRBD1
CDR3: CASSLTGQVLSEAFF
DNA: TGCGCCAGCAGCTTAACGGGACAGGTTCTTTCGGAAGCTTTCTTT

V: TRBV30
J: TRBJ1-1
D: NA
CDR3: CAWSLRTAPSTEAFF
DNA: TGTGCCTGGAGTCTCCGGACAGCCCCGAGCACTGAAGCTTTCTTT

V: TRBV5-4
J: TRBJ2-5
D: NA
CDR3: CASSLESQETQYF
DNA: TGTGCCAGCAGCTTGGAGTCTCAAGAGACCCAGTACTTC

V: TRBV15
J: TRBJ2-7
D: NA
CDR3: CATSTSATDDEQYF
DNA: TGTGCCACCAGTACCTCGGCGACTGACGACGAGCAGTACTTC

V: TRBV2
J: TRBJ2-2
D: TRBD2
CDR3: CASTSLAEANTGELFF
DNA: TGTGCCAGCACGAGCCTAGCGGAGGCGAACACCGGGGAGCTGTTTTTT

V: TRBV15
J: TRBJ2-7
D: NA
CDR3: CATSRGVSGAYEQYF
DNA: TGTGCCACCAGCAGAGGAGTTTCAGGGGCCTACGAGCAGTACTTC

V: TRBV18
J: TRBJ2-7
D: NA
CDR3: CASSPVAHEQYF
DNA: TGTGCCAGCTCACCGGTAGCCCACGAGCAGTACTTC

V: TRBV4-1
J: TRBJ2-7
D: TRBD2
CDR3: CASSQSTSGARHYEQYF
DNA: TGCGCCAGCAGCCAATCGACTAGCGGGGCCCGTCACTACGAGCAGTACTTC

V: TRBV15
J: TRBJ1-3
D: NA
CDR3: CATSRRGYGNTIYF
DNA: TGTGCCACCAGCAGACGGGGGTATGGAAACACCATATATTTT

V: TRBV7-2
J: TRBJ2-7
D: NA
CDR3: CASSPRDQSYEQYF
DNA: TGTGCCAGCAGCCCCCGGGACCAATCTTACGAGCAGTACTTC